This TCR beta chain was documented in a study of blood T cell repertoires in COVID-19. Some clones are missing from TCRdb's copy, which holds only in-frame ones; the method was immunoSEQ multiplex PCR. Of around 56,000 clones in the sample, approximately 92% were seen once. V lost 1 base and J lost 7; bases outside the gene matches: 4. CDR1 SGDLS and CDR2 YYNGEE come from the germline V gene. The CDR3 is made up of 15 amino acids. The rearrangement links TRBV9 to TRBJ1-4, with TRBD1 matching 10 bases. Sequencing used peripheral blood. The TCR originated in an elderly man with acute or convalescent COVID-19. Written as DNA, the CDR3 is TGTGCCAGCAGCGTAACCGGGACAGGGGTTGAAAAACTGTTTTTT. Translating it yields CASSVTGTGVEKLFF.